This T cell receptor beta chain was identified during a study of blood T cell repertoires in COVID-19. With 3 bases removed from V and 0 bases from J, the gap between germline ends came to 5 bases. Germline V lookup: CDR1 LGHDT, CDR2 YNNKEL (reference sequence). The CDR3 runs to 14 residues. Libraries were prepared by immunoSEQ multiplex PCR; TCRdb keeps only in-frame clonotypes and omits some of them. The table has 250,000 or so clones, about 84% seen once. The TCR was taken from a man aged 55-75 years who had recovered from COVID-19. Input material: PBMCs or T cells enriched from blood (not recorded which). V is TRBV3-1 (or the pseudogene TRBV3-2) and J is TRBJ1-4, with D uncertain. The CDR3 coding sequence is TGTGCCAGCAGCCACTACCCAACTAATGAAAAACTGTTTTTT. This encodes CASSHYPTNEKLFF.